This is a list of T cell receptor beta chains from one sample in a study of cytomegalovirus exposure and HLA in healthy donors. Profiled with immunoSEQ multiplex PCR; TCRdb holds only in-frame clones, not every one. The table shows some 100,000 clones, with 65% to 85% occurring only once. Sequencing was performed on PBMCs. The receptors were sampled from a man younger than 35 in good health and CMV-seronegative. CDR3s include the opening cysteine and the closing phenylalanine or tryptophan. The D gene is left open where the match is weak. Clone size is not always given. Where it is, it says once, few, many or a class for expanded clones.

v_gene	j_gene	d_gene	abundance	CDR3aa	CDR3nt
TRBV6-5	TRBJ2-7	TRBD2	.	CASSQTSGTYEQYF	TGTGCCAGCAGTCAGACTAGCGGGACCTACGAGCAGTACTTC
TRBV7-8	TRBJ2-1	TRBD2	.	CASSLGLAGAVNEQFF	TGTGCCAGCAGCCTGGGACTAGCGGGAGCCGTAAATGAGCAGTTCTTC
TRBV16	TRBJ1-1	TRBD1	.	CASSPRGTGITEAFF	TGTGCCAGCAGCCCGAGGGGGACAGGGATCACTGAAGCTTTCTTT
TRBV9	TRBJ2-3	TRBD2	.	CASSVEGSGRWDTQYF	TGTGCCAGCAGCGTAGAGGGCAGCGGGAGATGGGATACGCAGTATTTT
TRBV30	TRBJ1-1	.	.	CAWETANTEAFF	TGTGCCTGGGAGACAGCGAACACTGAAGCTTTCTTT
TRBV30	TRBJ1-1	.	.	CAWSGYSQIQAFF	TGTGCCTGGAGTGGCTACTCACAGATACAAGCTTTCTTT
TRBV30	TRBJ1-2	.	.	CAWSDRPGDYGYTF	TGTGCCTGGAGTGATCGGCCGGGGGACTATGGCTACACCTTC
TRBV9	TRBJ1-6	.	.	CASSVRYSYNSPLHF	TGTGCCAGCAGCGTTAGATACTCCTATAATTCACCCCTCCACTTT
TRBV6-5	TRBJ2-7	TRBD2	.	CASSPRGVKREQYF	TGTGCCAGCAGTCCTCGGGGGGTTAAGCGGGAGCAGTACTTC
TRBV28	TRBJ1-4	TRBD1	.	CASSRTGVGEKLFF	TGTGCCAGCAGCCGGACAGGGGTGGGTGAAAAACTGTTTTTT
TRBV10-1	TRBJ1-1	.	few	CASSRGGSTEAFF	TGCGCCAGCAGCCGAGGGGGAAGCACTGAAGCTTTCTTT
TRBV6-1	TRBJ1-2	.	.	CASSEAAGSYGYTF	TGTGCCAGCAGTGAAGCTGCAGGATCGTATGGCTACACCTTC
TRBV9	TRBJ2-1	.	.	CASSVGGRGNEQFF	TGTGCCAGCAGCGTAGGTGGGAGGGGGAATGAGCAGTTCTTC
TRBV6-5	TRBJ2-1	.	.	CASTWAGFNEQFF	TGTGCCAGCACCTGGGCGGGATTCAATGAGCAGTTCTTC
TRBV11-3	TRBJ2-1	TRBD2	few	CASSRLAGGYNEQFF	TGTGCCAGCAGCCGACTAGCGGGAGGCTACAATGAGCAGTTCTTC
TRBV28	TRBJ2-7	TRBD1	once	CASSSLVDRVGVELNEQYF	TGTGCCAGCAGTTCTCTGGTGGACAGGGTAGGAGTGGAGTTGAACGAGCAGTACTTC
TRBV7-9	TRBJ2-1	TRBD1	.	CASSLTPTGTGNNEQFF	TGTGCCAGCAGCTTAACGCCAACCGGGACAGGGAACAATGAGCAGTTCTTC
TRBV6-6	TRBJ1-1	.	.	CASSIATGKNTEAFF	TGTGCCAGCTCCATTGCAACAGGGAAGAACACTGAAGCTTTCTTT
TRBV29-1	TRBJ2-5	.	.	CSVAGTTVQETQYF	TGCAGCGTTGCCGGGACAACGGTCCAAGAGACCCAGTACTTC
TRBV5-1	TRBJ1-2	TRBD1	.	CASSPWTGPDGYTF	TGCGCCAGCAGCCCCTGGACAGGGCCCGATGGCTACACCTTC
TRBV25-1	TRBJ1-1	.	.	CASSPSNTEAFF	TGTGCCAGCAGTCCCTCGAACACTGAAGCTTTCTTT
TRBV9	TRBJ1-3	.	.	CASSVEGVPGNTIYF	TGTGCCAGCAGCGTAGAAGGGGTCCCTGGAAACACCATATATTTT
TRBV23-1	TRBJ1-5	.	.	CASSGQPRDQPQHF	TGCGCCAGCAGTGGACAGCCTCGAGATCAGCCCCAGCATTTT
TRBV6-4	TRBJ2-1	TRBD2	few	CASSVTSGGGDEQFF	TGTGCCAGCAGTGTGACTAGCGGAGGGGGGGATGAGCAGTTCTTC
TRBV11-2	TRBJ2-1	TRBD2	.	CASSSGTSGNNEQFF	TGTGCCAGCAGCTCCGGGACTAGCGGTAACAATGAGCAGTTCTTC
TRBV5-4	TRBJ1-1	.	.	CASSFFRGLEAFF	TGTGCCAGCAGCTTCTTTCGGGGACTTGAAGCTTTCTTT
TRBV21-1	TRBJ2-1	.	.	CASRGQPGVDEQFF	TGTGCCAGCAGAGGACAGCCCGGAGTGGATGAGCAGTTCTTC
TRBV9	TRBJ2-3	.	.	CASSVDRVKSTDTQYF	TGTGCCAGCAGCGTAGACAGAGTAAAAAGCACAGATACGCAGTATTTT
TRBV10-2	TRBJ1-2	.	.	CASRDSSWGGGYTF	TGCGCCAGCAGGGACAGCTCCTGGGGGGGTGGCTACACCTTC
TRBV19	TRBJ1-1	TRBD1	.	CASIPTGLGGAFF	TGTGCCAGTATACCGACAGGGTTGGGAGGCGCTTTCTTT
TRBV28	TRBJ1-2	.	.	CASTLVGGRYGYTF	TGTGCCAGCACTCTTGTCGGTGGTCGTTATGGCTACACCTTC
TRBV6-5	TRBJ2-7	.	.	CASSPLSQGYEQYF	TGTGCCAGCAGTCCCCTGAGTCAGGGTTACGAGCAGTACTTC
TRBV19	TRBJ1-5	.	.	CASTRANQPQHF	TGTGCCAGTACCAGGGCGAATCAGCCCCAGCATTTT
TRBV15	TRBJ1-1	.	.	CATSSANSGTEAFF	TGTGCCACCAGCAGCGCGAACTCGGGGACTGAAGCTTTCTTT
TRBV30	TRBJ1-2	.	.	CAWSVRAEGYTF	TGTGCCTGGAGTGTACGCGCGGAGGGCTACACCTTC